This TCR beta chain was retrieved from a study of CD8+ T cells in alopecia areata. RNA, once extracted, was reverse transcribed into cDNA for use as the sequencing template. The method was immunoSEQ multiplex PCR; TCRdb's version includes in-frame clones alone and lacks a portion of them. The table has roughly 100,000 clones, around 60% seen once. Researchers picked out CD4+ and CD8+ T cells from PBMCs by sorting. Overall study results and limits: Affected scalp, especially in alopecia totalis/universalis, had a higher clonality than normal scalp did. Clarity of TCR sharing across patients fell short of that in mice, possibly HLA-related. Resident alphabeta T cells of normal skin are also sequenced in scalp samples.

CDR1 and CDR2 (germline): SNHLY, FYNNEI. This CDR3 comprises 18 residues. V lost 4 bases, J lost 5 bases, and 13 bases stayed unmatched. Worth noting for this clone: Its target is unknown.

The gene calls are TRBV2 and TRBJ1-5, with TRBD1 matching 11 bases. The sample consisted of CD4+ T cells sorted from blood. The source is a human donor in good health. The CDR3: CASSGVVSGTGGHQPQHF. CDR3 coding DNA: TGTGCCAGCAGTGGAGTTGTTTCCGGGACAGGGGGACATCAGCCCCAGCATTTT.